Listed below are T cell receptor beta chains from one sample, sequenced in a study of T cells in Graves' hyperthyroidism and ophthalmopathy. TCRdb called the multiplex PCR reads again in MiXCR, with one record for every CDR3 protein. The sample includes approximately 610,000 distinct CDR3 sequences, roughly 14% of them seen just once. Sequencing was performed on blood. These receptors were obtained from a woman in her 40s with Graves' ophthalmopathy. Both conserved end residues are part of each CDR3. D genes are given only for firm matches. Clone size is shown for a subset of rows, as once, few, many or a class of expanded clone.

clone_size j_call v_call d_call cdr3_aa cdr3_nt
many TRBJ2-5 TRBV7-2 TRBD2 CASSLTGRAVETQYF TGTGCCAGCAGCCTAACTGGGAGGGCCGTGGAGACCCAGTACTTC
many TRBJ1-2 TRBV20-1 - CSGIPGPSYGYTF TGCAGTGGAATTCCGGGACCGTCCTATGGCTACACCTTC
- TRBJ2-4 TRBV29-1 - CSVSGGWGNIQYF TGCAGCGTTAGTGGGGGCTGGGGAAACATTCAGTACTTC
many TRBJ1-1 TRBV29-1 - CSVATVNTEAFF TGCAGCGTGGCAACAGTTAACACTGAAGCTTTCTTT
many TRBJ2-7 TRBV28 - CASSGSGAAHEQYF TGTGCCAGCAGTGGTTCCGGGGCCGCCCACGAGCAGTACTTC
few TRBJ2-5 TRBV12-3/TRBV12-4 - CASSRQTTQPQETQYF TGTGCCAGCAGCAGACAGACAACCCAGCCTCAAGAGACCCAGTACTTC
many TRBJ2-7 TRBV2 - CASSEGLLTYEQYF TGTGCCAGCAGTGAAGGGCTCCTGACCTACGAGCAGTACTTC
many TRBJ1-5 TRBV6-1 - CASLHVGNQPQHF TGTGCCAGCCTCCATGTGGGGAATCAGCCCCAGCATTTT
- TRBJ2-6 TRBV6-2/TRBV6-3 - CASSYAGDVDGANVLTF TGTGCCAGCAGTTATGCAGGGGACGTTGATGGGGCCAACGTCCTGACTTTC
- TRBJ1-1 TRBV6-1 TRBD1 CASSTDRGPEAFF TGTGCCAGCAGCACGGACAGGGGCCCTGAAGCTTTCTTT
few TRBJ2-4 TRBV27 TRBD1 CASSSPGQYSDIQYF TGTGCCAGCAGTTCTCCGGGACAGTATAGCGACATTCAGTACTTC
many TRBJ2-7 TRBV6-1 - CASSEAWRQDYEQYF TGTGCCAGCAGTGAAGCCTGGAGACAGGACTACGAGCAGTACTTC
many TRBJ2-3 TRBV13 - CASSARGRSTSTDTQYF TGTGCCAGCAGCGCCCGAGGGAGGAGCACTAGCACAGATACGCAGTATTTT
many TRBJ2-5 TRBV12-3/TRBV12-4 - CASSFQRETQYF TGTGCCAGCAGTTTTCAGAGGGAGACCCAGTACTTC
many TRBJ2-5 TRBV7-2 - CASSSSWGLQETQYF TGTGCCAGCAGCTCCTCGTGGGGGCTCCAAGAGACCCAGTACTTC
many TRBJ2-2 TRBV5-1 - CASSLVGQRTGELFF TGCGCCAGCAGCTTGGTAGGACAGAGAACCGGGGAGCTGTTTTTT
many TRBJ1-2 TRBV7-8 TRBD1 CASSSRDRGAYGYTF TGTGCCAGCAGCTCCCGGGACAGGGGGGCCTATGGCTACACCTTC
many TRBJ1-2 TRBV19 - CASSMGANYGYTF TGTGCCAGTAGTATGGGGGCTAACTATGGCTACACCTTC
many TRBJ1-5 TRBV28 TRBD1 CASSLRIQGLGQQPQHF TGTGCCAGCAGTCTGCGAATACAGGGACTGGGACAGCAGCCCCAGCATTTT
few TRBJ1-1 TRBV10-1 - CASSESFHTEAFF TGCGCCAGCAGTGAGTCTTTCCACACTGAAGCTTTCTTT
many TRBJ2-7 TRBV15 - CATSRARTPYEQYF TGTGCCACCAGCAGAGCCCGGACCCCCTACGAGCAGTACTTC
many TRBJ2-7 TRBV7-2 - CASSFFAYEQYF TGTGCCAGCAGCTTTTTCGCCTACGAGCAGTACTTC
many TRBJ2-7 TRBV27 TRBD2 CASRQTSGITYEQYF TGTGCCAGCAGACAGACTAGCGGGATCACCTACGAGCAGTACTTC
- TRBJ2-7 TRBV6-5 - CASSLAPAGTYEQYF TGTGCCAGCAGTCTCGCACCGGCAGGGACCTACGAGCAGTACTTC
many TRBJ1-2 TRBV6-1 TRBD1 CASSEVVTGENGYTF TGTGCCAGCAGTGAAGTCGTGACAGGGGAGAATGGCTACACCTTC
- TRBJ2-7 TRBV7-9 - CASSLDLAPDEQYF TGTGCCAGCAGCTTAGACCTAGCTCCAGACGAGCAGTACTTC
- TRBJ2-7 TRBV6-5 TRBD1 CASSYAQGANEQYF TGTGCCAGCAGTTACGCCCAGGGGGCAAACGAGCAGTACTTC
many TRBJ1-1 TRBV12-3/TRBV12-4 TRBD1 CASSFGQGAEKPEAFF TGTGCCAGCAGTTTTGGACAGGGGGCAGAGAAACCTGAAGCTTTCTTT
- TRBJ1-2 TRBV24-1 - CATSDGYYGYTF TGTGCCACCAGTGACGGTTACTATGGCTACACCTTC
many TRBJ1-5 TRBV28 TRBD1 CASSLYPTGGNQPQHF TGTGCCAGCAGTTTATACCCGACAGGGGGGAATCAGCCCCAGCATTTT
many TRBJ2-1 TRBV24-1 TRBD2 CATSDLASGPYNEQFF TGTGCCACCAGTGACTTGGCTAGCGGACCATACAATGAGCAGTTCTTC
many TRBJ1-5 TRBV6-4 - CASSEEGEHQPQHF TGTGCCAGCAGTGAGGAAGGGGAACATCAGCCCCAGCATTTT
many TRBJ2-4 TRBV6-2/TRBV6-3 TRBD2 CASSYPTAGVGGAKNIQYF TGTGCCAGCAGTTACCCTACGGCGGGAGTTGGTGGAGCCAAAAACATTCAGTACTTC
- TRBJ1-2 TRBV12-5 - CASGLGGMDYTF TGTGCTAGTGGTTTAGGGGGGATGGACTACACCTTC
many TRBJ1-2 TRBV29-1 - CSVGIGGDGYTF TGCAGCGTTGGGATAGGAGGGGATGGCTACACCTTC
many TRBJ1-1 TRBV6-1 - CASSEAPGVNTEAFF TGTGCCAGCAGTGAAGCCCCCGGAGTGAACACTGAAGCTTTCTTT